A single sample is the source of the 9 T cell receptor beta chains below, sequenced in a study of OX40 agonist ivuxolimab in advanced cancers. Assay: immunoSEQ multiplex PCR; the TCRdb copy retains only in-frame clones and omits some. The sample comprises 84,000 or so clones, about 88% of which are singletons, and 0.25% to 0.3% rests with the top ten. The sequenced sample was CD4+ or CD8+ T cells sorted from blood, obtained in a trial of the OX40 agonist ivuxolimab. The receptors here all came from an adult with an advanced solid tumor such as melanoma, head and neck, liver or kidney cancer.

V usage is TRBV5-1 and J usage is TRBJ2-3; TRBD1 or TRBD2 may be the D gene (6 bases each). V dropped 7 bases and J dropped 2 bases, with 17 bases sitting between them. CDR1 and CDR2 (germline): SGHRS, YFSETQ. CDR3 length: 15 amino acids. CDR3 loop: CASGSLGGPTDTQYF. Here the CDR3 DNA reads TGCGCCAGCGGATCCCTTGGGGGGCCCACAGATACGCAGTATTTT.

The CDR3 reads CASSPSGEETQYF. CDR3 bases: TGTGCCAGCAGTCCCTCAGGGGAAGAGACCCAGTACTTC. V is TRBV6-6 and J is TRBJ2-5; D is possibly TRBD1 (6 bases). Germline CDR1 MNHNY, CDR2 SVGAGI (reference sequence). Trimming left V 5 bases short and J 3 bases short, with 10 bases between. This CDR3 comprises 13 residues.

The V call is TRBV27, the J call TRBJ2-1, with D perhaps matching TRBD1 (5 bases). The CDR3 consists of 17 residues. The V gene's germline CDR1 is MNHEY and CDR2 SMNVEV (reference sequence). The V end was cut by 4 bases, the J end by 0 bases, with 16 bases between. CDR3 amino acids: CASSSWAGYRSYNEQFF. The CDR3 coding sequence is TGTGCCAGCAGTTCGTGGGCAGGGTACCGCTCCTACAATGAGCAGTTCTTC.

The V call is TRBV19, the J call TRBJ2-3; D is unclear. V was cut by 3 bases and J by 2 bases, with 3 bases left in between. This CDR3 region has 12 residues. CDR1 and CDR2 from the germline V gene are LNHDA and SQIVND (reference sequence). CDR3 in amino acids: CASSIHTDTQYF. DNA for the CDR3: TGTGCCAGTAGTATTCACACAGATACGCAGTATTTT.

This clone was seen only once. The V call is TRBV2, the J call TRBJ2-3; TRBD1 is a possible D gene (6 bases). Per germline, CDR1 SNHLY and CDR2 FYNNEI. This CDR3 is 14 amino acids long. Trimming took 7 bases from V and 2 from J, leaving 13 bases between them. The CDR3 is CASTLQGHTDTQYF. As DNA, the CDR3 is TGTGCCAGCACCTTACAGGGTCACACAGATACGCAGTATTTT. The variable domain in full, completed from reference TRBV2 and TRBJ2-3, reads EPEVTQTPSHQVTQMGQEVILRCVPISNHLYFYWYRQILGQKVEFLVSFYNNEISEKSEIFDDQFSVERPDGSNFTLKIRSTKLEDSAMYFCASTLQGHTDTQYFGPGTRLTVL.

The V call is TRBV15, the J call TRBJ2-1; TRBD1 is a possible D gene (5 bases). V gave up 0 bases and J gave up 3 bases, with 9 bases separating them. Germline CDR1 and CDR2: LNHNV and YYDKDF (reference sequence). This CDR3 spans 15 amino acids. Written as DNA, the CDR3 is TGTGCCACCAGCAGAGATTTTGACAGCTACAATGAGCAGTTCTTC. Translating it yields CATSRDFDSYNEQFF.

This sequence joins TRBV5-6 and TRBJ1-5; 9 bases match TRBD1. Trimming at V came to 0 bases and at J to 3 bases, leaving 4 bases not matched to a gene. Germline V gives CDR1 SGHDT, CDR2 YYEEEE. CDR3 size: 16 residues. The chain's CDR3 is CASSLVTGGNNQPQHF. As DNA, the CDR3 is TGTGCCAGCAGCTTGGTGACAGGGGGAAACAATCAGCCCCAGCATTTT.

The chain links TRBV20-1 to TRBJ2-3, with a possible D match to TRBD2 (5 bases). The V end lost 7 bases, the J end lost 11 bases, and 16 bases lay between the germline ends. The CDR3 spans 11 residues. CDR1 and CDR2 (germline): DFQATT, SNEGSKA (reference sequence). For the CDR3, the DNA is TGCAGTGTCCCGAACGGGGTCCAGCAGTATTTT. Translated: CSVPNGVQQYF.

The genes are TRBV11-2 and TRBJ2-3, with D tentatively TRBD1 (6 bases). Trimming removed 1 base from V and 6 bases from J, with 14 bases in between. The CDR3 consists of 15 residues. Germline CDR1 is SGHAT and CDR2 is FQNNGV. This chain's CDR3 is CASSLVWQGPDTQYF. Here the CDR3 DNA reads TGTGCCAGCAGCTTAGTATGGCAGGGGCCGGATACGCAGTATTTT.